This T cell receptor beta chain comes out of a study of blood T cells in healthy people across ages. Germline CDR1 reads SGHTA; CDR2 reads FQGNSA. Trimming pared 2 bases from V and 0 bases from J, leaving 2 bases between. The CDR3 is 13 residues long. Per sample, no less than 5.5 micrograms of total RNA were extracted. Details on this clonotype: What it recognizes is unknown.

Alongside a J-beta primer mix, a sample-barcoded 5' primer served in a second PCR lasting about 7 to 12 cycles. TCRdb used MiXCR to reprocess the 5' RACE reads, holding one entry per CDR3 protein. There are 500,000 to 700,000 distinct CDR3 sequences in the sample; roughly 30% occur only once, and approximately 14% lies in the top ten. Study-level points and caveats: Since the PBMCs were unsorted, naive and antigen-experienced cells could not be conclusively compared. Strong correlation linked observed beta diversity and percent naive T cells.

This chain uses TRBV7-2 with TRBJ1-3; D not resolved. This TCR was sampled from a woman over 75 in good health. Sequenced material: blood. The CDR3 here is CASSLSSGNTIYF. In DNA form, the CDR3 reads TGTGCCAGCAGCTTAAGCTCTGGAAACACCATATATTTT.